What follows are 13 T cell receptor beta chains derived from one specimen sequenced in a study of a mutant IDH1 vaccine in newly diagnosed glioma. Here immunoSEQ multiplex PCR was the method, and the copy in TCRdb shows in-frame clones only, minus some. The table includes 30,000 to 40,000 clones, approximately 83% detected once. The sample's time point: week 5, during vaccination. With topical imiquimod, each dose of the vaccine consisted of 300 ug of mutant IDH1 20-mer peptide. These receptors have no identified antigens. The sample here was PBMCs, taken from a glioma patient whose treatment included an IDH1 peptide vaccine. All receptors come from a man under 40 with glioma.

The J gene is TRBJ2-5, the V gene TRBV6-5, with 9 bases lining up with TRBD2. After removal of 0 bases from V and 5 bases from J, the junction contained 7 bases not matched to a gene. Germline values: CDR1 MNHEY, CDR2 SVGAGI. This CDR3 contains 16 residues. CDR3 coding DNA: TGTGCCAGCAGTTACTCGGCTAGCGGGGCCAGGGAGACCCAGTACTTC. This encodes CASSYSASGARETQYF.

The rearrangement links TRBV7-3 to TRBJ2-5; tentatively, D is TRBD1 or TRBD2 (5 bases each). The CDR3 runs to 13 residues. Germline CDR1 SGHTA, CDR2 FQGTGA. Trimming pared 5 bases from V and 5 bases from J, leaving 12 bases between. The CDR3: CASSTLEGETQYF. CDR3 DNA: TGTGCCAGCAGCACCCTCGAGGGGGAGACCCAGTACTTC.

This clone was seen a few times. CDR3 sequence reads: CASSKDRGDQPQHF. The CDR3 DNA is TGTGCCAGTAGCAAGGACAGGGGAGATCAGCCCCAGCATTTT. This rearrangement joins TRBV19 to TRBJ1-5, with TRBD1 identical over 9 bases. The J segment lost 5 bases and the V segment lost 6 bases, leaving 5 bases of the junction unmatched. This CDR3 has 14 amino acids. From germline, CDR1 is LNHDA and CDR2 SQIVND (reference sequence).

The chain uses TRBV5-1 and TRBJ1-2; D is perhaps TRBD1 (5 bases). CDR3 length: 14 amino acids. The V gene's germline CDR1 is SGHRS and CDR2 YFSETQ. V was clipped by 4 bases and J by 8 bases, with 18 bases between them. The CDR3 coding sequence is TGCGCCAGCAGCATATCGGGACTCTCGGCGGGCTACACCTTC. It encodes CASSISGLSAGYTF.

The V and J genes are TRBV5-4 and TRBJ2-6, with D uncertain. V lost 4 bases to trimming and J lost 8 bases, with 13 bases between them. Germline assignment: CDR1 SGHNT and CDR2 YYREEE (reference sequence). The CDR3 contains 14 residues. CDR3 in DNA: TGTGCCAGCAGCACGTTGGGCGATTCCAACGTCCTGACTTTC. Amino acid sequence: CASSTLGDSNVLTF.

In DNA form, the CDR3 reads TGTGCCAGCATCCCCTCGGACAGGGAAGACACTGAAGCTTTCTTT. It translates to CASIPSDREDTEAFF. This chain uses TRBV27 with TRBJ1-1; 8 nucleotides match TRBD1. The V segment lost 7 bases and the J segment 3 bases; nucleotides outside the gene matches: 10. The CDR3 has 15 residues. Germline V gene data show CDR1 as MNHEY and CDR2 as SMNVEV (reference sequence).

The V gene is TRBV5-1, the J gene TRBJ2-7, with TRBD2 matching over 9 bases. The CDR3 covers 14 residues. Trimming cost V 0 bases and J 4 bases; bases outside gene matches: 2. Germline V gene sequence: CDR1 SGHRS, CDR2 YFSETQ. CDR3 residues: CASSLGLADYEQYF. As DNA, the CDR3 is TGCGCCAGCAGCTTGGGACTAGCGGATTACGAGCAGTACTTC.

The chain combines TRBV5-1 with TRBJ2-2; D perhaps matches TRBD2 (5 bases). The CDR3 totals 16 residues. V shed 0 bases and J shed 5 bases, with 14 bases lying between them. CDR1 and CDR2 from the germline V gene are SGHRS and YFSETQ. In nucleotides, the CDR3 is TGCGCCAGCAGCTTGGAGCTAGGAGGAGGAACCGGGGAGCTGTTTTTT. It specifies CASSLELGGGTGELFF.

In nucleotides, the CDR3 is TGCAGCGCCCTGGGCGGAGATTACCAAGAGACCCAGTACTTC. The encoded protein is CSALGGDYQETQYF. The chain carries TRBV29-1 and TRBJ2-5; D remains ambiguous. The CDR3 runs 14 residues. In germline, CDR1 is SQVTM, CDR2 ANQGSEA. V was pared by 7 bases and J by 0 bases, with 15 bases between.

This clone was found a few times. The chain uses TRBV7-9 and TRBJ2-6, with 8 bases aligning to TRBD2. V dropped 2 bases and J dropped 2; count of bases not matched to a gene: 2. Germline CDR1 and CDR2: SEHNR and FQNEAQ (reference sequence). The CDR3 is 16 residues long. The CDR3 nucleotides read TGTGCCAGCAGCTTAAAAGCGGGGGCTGGGGCCAACGTCCTGACTTTC. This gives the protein CASSLKAGAGANVLTF.

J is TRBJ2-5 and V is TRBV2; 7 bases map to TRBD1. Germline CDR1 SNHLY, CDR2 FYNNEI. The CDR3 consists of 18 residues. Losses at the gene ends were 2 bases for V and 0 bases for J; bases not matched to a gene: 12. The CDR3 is CASSEPLYPTGNQETQYF. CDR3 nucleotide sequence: TGTGCCAGCAGTGAACCATTATACCCGACAGGGAACCAAGAGACCCAGTACTTC.

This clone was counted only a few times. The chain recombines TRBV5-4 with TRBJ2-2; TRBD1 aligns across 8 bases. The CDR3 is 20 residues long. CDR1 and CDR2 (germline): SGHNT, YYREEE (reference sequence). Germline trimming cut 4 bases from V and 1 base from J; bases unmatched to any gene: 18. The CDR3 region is CASSPGQGWGPQENTGELFF. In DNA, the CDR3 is TGTGCCAGCAGCCCAGGACAGGGATGGGGACCCCAGGAGAACACCGGGGAGCTGTTTTTT.

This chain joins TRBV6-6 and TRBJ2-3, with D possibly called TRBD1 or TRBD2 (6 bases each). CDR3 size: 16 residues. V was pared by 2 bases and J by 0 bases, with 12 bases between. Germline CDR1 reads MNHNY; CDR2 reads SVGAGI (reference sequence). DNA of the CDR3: TGTGCCAGCAGTTACGACTGGAGGGGGAGCACAGATACGCAGTATTTT. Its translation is CASSYDWRGSTDTQYF.